The rows below give T cell receptor beta chains drawn from one sample of a study of T cells after yellow fever vaccination. In TCRdb, the 5' RACE reads were re-called with MiXCR into one record per CDR3 protein. The top ten hold about 38% of the sample, which has under 200,000 distinct CDR3 sequences, about 11% seen once. The sample consisted of CD8+ T cells sorted from PBMCs, taken 15 days after the yellow fever booster vaccination. These receptor sequences come from a man in his late teens or twenties who received the YFV17D yellow fever vaccine. CDR3s include the opening cysteine and the closing phenylalanine or tryptophan. The D gene is left open where the match is weak.

V: TRBV4-1
D: -
J: TRBJ1-5
CDR3: CASSQGLNQPQHF

V: TRBV6-6
D: -
J: TRBJ1-5
CDR3: CASSAGTQPQHF

V: TRBV7-9
D: -
J: TRBJ2-1
CDR3: CASSFPLRNEQFF

V: TRBV27
D: TRBD1
J: TRBJ1-1
CDR3: CASSLSPGQEKNTEAFF

V: TRBV27
D: -
J: TRBJ2-5
CDR3: CASSLYGPGETQYF

V: TRBV24-1
D: TRBD2
J: TRBJ2-1
CDR3: CATSPLAGYNEQFF

V: TRBV4-2
D: -
J: TRBJ2-5
CDR3: CASSQERRHRAETQYF

V: TRBV27
D: -
J: TRBJ1-6
CDR3: CASSGGPWDNSPLHF

V: TRBV7-2
D: -
J: TRBJ2-5
CDR3: CASSPNIGNWETQYF

V: TRBV7-2
D: TRBD1
J: TRBJ2-3
CDR3: CASSPRDRVIADTQYF

V: TRBV9
D: -
J: TRBJ2-3
CDR3: CASSLGIGTDTQYF

V: TRBV12-3/TRBV12-4
D: -
J: TRBJ2-1
CDR3: CASSLRGDEQFF

V: TRBV4-1
D: TRBD1
J: TRBJ1-1
CDR3: CASSRGTAKNSEAFF

V: TRBV24-1
D: -
J: TRBJ2-7
CDR3: CATNREYEQYF

V: TRBV6-5
D: TRBD1
J: TRBJ2-1
CDR3: CASSYSGTGAGEQFF

V: TRBV5-6
D: -
J: TRBJ2-2
CDR3: CASSEGSTGELFF

V: TRBV4-1
D: TRBD1
J: TRBJ1-5
CDR3: CASSQGQGVQPQHF

V: TRBV24-1
D: -
J: TRBJ2-3
CDR3: CATREPDTDTQYF

V: TRBV7-8
D: -
J: TRBJ2-5
CDR3: CASSRGTETQYF

V: TRBV7-8
D: -
J: TRBJ2-3
CDR3: CASSLALADTQYF

V: TRBV9
D: TRBD2
J: TRBJ2-1
CDR3: CASSAGGPENEQFF

V: TRBV6-5
D: -
J: TRBJ1-4
CDR3: CASSYSSGGGEKLFF

V: TRBV6-2/TRBV6-3
D: -
J: TRBJ2-2
CDR3: CASSLQGAAANTGELFF

V: TRBV25-1
D: TRBD2
J: TRBJ2-5
CDR3: CASSELLAGGETQYF

V: TRBV12-3/TRBV12-4
D: TRBD2
J: TRBJ2-2
CDR3: CASSTSGGGPGELFF

V: TRBV4-1
D: -
J: TRBJ1-5
CDR3: CASSYEENQPQHF

V: TRBV7-2
D: TRBD2
J: TRBJ2-2
CDR3: CASSRTSGGLSGELFF

V: TRBV13
D: -
J: TRBJ2-7
CDR3: CASSAGALSSYEQYF

V: TRBV6-9
D: -
J: TRBJ2-3
CDR3: CALRVPTDTQYF

V: TRBV11-2
D: TRBD1
J: TRBJ1-2
CDR3: CASSKVREQGVIYGYTF

V: TRBV27
D: -
J: TRBJ2-1
CDR3: CASSLSGHEQFF

V: TRBV3-1
D: -
J: TRBJ2-7
CDR3: CASSPGLASYEQYF

V: TRBV10-3
D: TRBD1
J: TRBJ1-2
CDR3: CAITSTQGGSGGYTF

V: TRBV4-1
D: -
J: TRBJ2-1
CDR3: CASSHVSSDPYNEQFF

V: TRBV6-4
D: TRBD2
J: TRBJ2-3
CDR3: CASSDSTQTSGGTDTQYF

V: TRBV4-1
D: TRBD1
J: TRBJ1-2
CDR3: CASSQTAGTDYGYTF

V: TRBV12-3/TRBV12-4
D: -
J: TRBJ1-1
CDR3: CASRDGPNTEAFF

V: TRBV3-1
D: -
J: TRBJ1-2
CDR3: CASSQDEQGRLGGYTF

V: TRBV20-1
D: -
J: TRBJ1-2
CDR3: CSARAFAGYGYTF

V: TRBV4-3
D: -
J: TRBJ2-5
CDR3: CASSEEGQQETQYF

V: TRBV29-1
D: -
J: TRBJ1-1
CDR3: CSVEDETQGAFF

V: TRBV7-2
D: TRBD2
J: TRBJ2-3
CDR3: CASHGSSGGLEDTQYF

V: TRBV14
D: -
J: TRBJ2-5
CDR3: CASSLLGVETQYF

V: TRBV6-2/TRBV6-3
D: -
J: TRBJ1-5
CDR3: CAIGEGRNQPQHF

V: TRBV7-9
D: -
J: TRBJ2-1
CDR3: CAQGGGLGNEQFF

V: TRBV11-1
D: -
J: TRBJ2-1
CDR3: CASSLTVSLLVEQFF

V: TRBV7-6
D: -
J: TRBJ2-1
CDR3: CASSLVRGGYNEQFF

V: TRBV10-3
D: -
J: TRBJ1-6
CDR3: CAISERQAESPLHF

V: TRBV12-3/TRBV12-4
D: -
J: TRBJ1-1
CDR3: CASRDGMNTEAFF

V: TRBV29-1
D: -
J: TRBJ1-1
CDR3: CSGCLKGGAARMNTEAFF

V: TRBV12-3/TRBV12-4
D: -
J: TRBJ1-1
CDR3: CASSLTLRTEAFF